This TCR beta chain derives from a study of blood T cell repertoires in COVID-19 (dated by TCRdb to the early 2020s). Some background on the complete study: Samples from collaborators originated in the United States, Italy and Spain and spanned both the acute and convalescent phases of COVID-19. Sample metadata almost always included a de-identified subject ID, COVID-19 status, age in years and sex. The prospective study material was composed of cDNA or gDNA derived from T cells, B-cell-depleted T cells, or PBMCs. Samples came from the ongoing ImmuneRACE study (first 160 participants) plus 1,254 subjects from 6 global collaborators. A freely available public database, intended as a resource for researchers studying the immune response to SARS-CoV-2, is where the repertoires were released. HLA class I and class II types, where available, came from metadata supplied by the sample provider rather than from assay-based typing. The dataset comprised deeply sampled blood TCRbeta repertoires from subjects exposed to, actively infected with, or recovered from COVID-19. The paper as a whole reports these results and caveats: Clinical and demographic metadata were provided uncurated, with the amount varying by source and participant.

The trim is 0 bases for V and 4 bases for J, with a gap of 13 bases between the germline ends. Taken from cysteine to phenylalanine, the CDR3 has 15 residues. Only CDR3 DNA is held: 45 bases, read in frame from base 1. CDR1 is given as LGHNA and CDR2 as YNFKEQ, both from the germline V gene. Collaborating institutions collected whole blood in K2EDTA tubes following their own protocols. For TCRbeta analysis, collaborators shipped samples as frozen whole blood, isolated PBMCs, or DNA extracted from either of those sample types. The immunoSEQ Assay, a bias-controlled multiplex PCR, was used to amplify TCRbeta CDR3 regions from genomic DNA. The paper's data handling went like this. Nucleated cell counts per sample were estimated from amplification of reference gene primers within the assay. Sequence reads were collapsed and filtered to measure the absolute abundance of every unique TCRbeta CDR3 rearrangement. For each sample, productive Simpson clonality was calculated by taking the square root of Simpson's diversity index across productive rearrangements. This is the immuneACCESS table as TCRdb keeps it, with only in-frame sequences that have V and J called. A part of the clones is gone; compared with another copy, unresolved V genes explain less than half, and the rest is unexplained. Clonal size and the V and J genes are those of that table, whereas D and trimming came from the DNA. Present in this sample are over 300,000 clones, roughly nine tenths of which were seen just once. The ten largest clones represent 1% to 1.5% of the sample.

This clone was recorded a few times. There is no known antigen for this receptor. Qualities for individual bases were not recorded, and no much larger clone is one base off. This receptor was taken from a man aged 35-49 years with acute or convalescent COVID-19. Sequences were obtained from peripheral blood. The chain is encoded by TRBV4-2 joined to TRBJ2-7; matching of 7 bases hints at TRBD2 as the D gene. The CDR3 amino acid sequence is: CASSQDQGRGYEQYF. The nucleotides are TGTGCCAGCAGCCAAGATCAGGGGAGGGGGTACGAGCAGTACTTC.